Below, one T cell receptor (beta chain) is given with its context. The antigen it recognizes is unknown. Base qualities were left out, and no much larger clone turns up one base away. CDR1 and CDR2 were assigned from the germline V gene as SGHNT and YENEEA. Including cysteine and phenylalanine, the CDR3 has 15 amino acids. The CDR3 DNA has 45 bases and is translated from base 1. Clipping removes 4 bases from V and 1 base from J, with 2 as the unmatched junction base count. This record belongs to a study of graft-versus-host responses after intestinal transplantation (dated by TCRdb to the early 2020s). Some background on the complete study: Recipients received multivisceral, liver-intestinal, or isolated intestinal transplants. Anti-thymocyte globulin induction was given to all recipients, followed by maintenance tacrolimus and steroids for about 3 years. After intestinal transplantation, graft-versus-host and host-versus-graft alloreactive T cell clones in the graft, circulation and bone marrow were tracked using bulk TCR-beta CDR3 sequencing. Alloreactive clones were identified by sequencing pre-transplant mixed lymphocyte reaction products and comparing these products with unstimulated pre-transplant donor and recipient T cells. Of the 20 to 25 intestinal transplant recipients enrolled in the cohort, one of whom was a retransplant, a few patients without pretransplant specimens were excluded. A peak of at least 4% donor T cells among recipient peripheral blood mononuclear cells was the definition used for donor T cell macrochimerism. Rather than going through the commercial service, samples from a few later patients were sequenced in-house on an Illumina MiSeq and processed with MiXCR. The full study reports these points: In the allografts of patients with donor T cell macrochimerism, GvH to HvG T cell clonal ratios were high. Conclusions were limited by the relatively low number and heterogeneity of intestinal transplant patients. GvH clones turned up in recipient bone marrow, with some appearing earlier in ileal mucosa or blood, a pattern consistent with an intestinal mucosal origin. Early after transplant, peak levels of circulating GvH clones were found to be associated with declines in HvG clones.

Libraries were prepared through the immunoSEQ multiplex PCR assay. For most patients, genomic DNA was subjected to high-throughput TCR-beta CDR3 sequencing by Adaptive Biotechnologies. On the study's bioinformatics: Adaptive's ImmunoSEQ software was the source of the TCR sequencing data for 18 patients, while three other patients were processed with MiXCR and VDJtools. CDR3 nucleotide sequences shared between donor and recipient were removed because their origin could not be assigned. To be classed as alloreactive, a clone needed at least 2-fold expansion over unstimulated cells and a minimum CFSE-low frequency of 0.002% (template counts) or 0.001% (read counts). Mappable clones were those detected in sequenced pre-transplant spleen, lymph node, or MLR CFSE-low populations of the donor or recipient. The cumulative frequency of alloreactive clones was calculated as a percentage of all sequences, weighted by copy number. In TCRdb, the immuneACCESS table is reduced to in-frame sequences with V and J assigned. These tables do not hold every clone; where another copy was compared, an unresolved V gene accounts for under half, and the others remain unexplained. The V and J calls and clone size come from that table; D and trimming were worked out from the DNA. Here the sample has under 90,000 clones; about nine tenths occur a single time. Together, the top ten hold roughly 0.72% of the sample.

Blood samples were collected up to 4 times in the first month after transplant and then at least monthly when available. The receptor was isolated from a human patient who received an intestinal transplant, so some T cells may come from the graft donor. The rearrangement joined TRBV11-3 to TRBJ2-3, and 10 bases in between align with TRBD2. Sequencing used PBMCs, obtained 98 days after intestinal transplantation. The nucleotide sequence reads TGTGCCAGCAGCTCCGGGACTAGCGGCACAGATACGCAGTATTTT. This codes for CASSSGTSGTDTQYF. The CDR3 plus the reference TRBV11-3 and TRBJ2-3 genes for the other parts give the full variable domain: EAGVVQSPRYKIIEKKQPVAFWCNPISGHNTLYWYLQNLGQGPELLIRYENEEAVDDSQLPKDRFSAERLKGVDSTLKIQPAELGDSAVYLCASSSGTSGTDTQYFGPGTRLTVL.